Shown below are 32 T cell receptor beta chains from a single sample sequenced in a study of molecular identifiers for immune sequencing clone quantification. TCRdb analysed the PCR reads with MiXCR anew, one entry per CDR3 protein. The table lists about half a million distinct CDR3 sequences, around 25% of them singletons, with just over 0.75% in the top ten. The source material was naive CD8+ T cells from blood, with Jurkat cell RNA spiked in. Subset given: FACS-sorted CD8+CD4-CCR7+CD45RA+ naive T cells. Receptors were obtained from a human donor in good health. Some libraries in this study had Jurkat cell RNA spiked in.

This clonotype has only a few counts. The gene calls are TRBV13 and TRBJ1-2; 12 bases match TRBD1. Trimming removed 5 bases from V and 4 bases from J; junction bases left unmatched: 8. The CDR3 has 16 residues. Germline CDR1 is PRHDT and CDR2 is FYEKMQ (reference sequence). CDR3 loop: CASSQGTGGKGYGYTF. DNA for the CDR3: TGTGCCAGCAGCCAGGGGACAGGGGGCAAAGGCTATGGCTACACCTTC.

This clonotype has ten or more counts. A read error may produce the germline difference seen at one junction end. The CDR3 protein is CASSFASGGTDTQYF. Here the CDR3 DNA reads TGCGCCAGCAGCTTCGCCAGCGGAGGCACAGATACGCAGTATTTT. The gene calls are TRBV28 and TRBJ2-3; the D gene is possibly TRBD2 (5 bases). The CDR3 runs 15 residues. Germline V gives CDR1 MDHEN, CDR2 SYDVKM.

The gene calls are TRBV12-3 or TRBV12-4 and TRBJ1-1; D uncertain. This CDR3 contains 14 residues. Between the trimmed V and J ends, which lost 6 bases and 3 bases, there was a span of 14 bases. CDR3: CASSSPQRDTEAFF. The CDR3 bases are TGTGCCAGCAGCTCCCCACAGAGAGACACTGAAGCTTTCTTT.

This clonotype was picked up many times. The V gene is TRBV7-6, the J gene TRBJ2-3; D gene unclear. CDR3 size: 13 residues. Germline loops: CDR1 SGHVS, CDR2 FNYEAQ. Trimming removed 1 base at V and 1 base at J, with 3 bases between. This CDR3 reads CASSLGRTDTQYF. The CDR3 DNA reads as TGTGCCAGCAGCTTAGGACGCACAGATACGCAGTATTTT.

This clonotype has only a few counts. Possible read error: a much larger clone is one base away. The gene calls are TRBV5-1 and TRBJ2-3; a weak D match, TRBD1 (5 bases). This CDR3 spans 15 amino acids. The germline V and J ends were trimmed by 4 bases and 6 bases, with 18 bases remaining between them. Looked up from germline, CDR1 is SGHRS and CDR2 is YFSETQ. CDR3 coding DNA: TGCGCCAGCAGCGGCGGACAAATCCGACCGGATACGCAGTATTTT. Its translation is CASSGGQIRPDTQYF.

Notes on this clonotype: A much larger clone sits a single nucleotide away, making a read error possible. This chain links TRBV7-9 with TRBJ2-7, with D possibly being TRBD1 (6 bases). V was cut by 4 bases and J by 6 bases, with 16 bases left in between. Germline V CDR1 and CDR2: SEHNR, FQNEAQ (reference sequence). The CDR3 extends over 14 amino acids. CDR3 nucleotide sequence: TGTGCCAGCAGCTCACAGGGATCCCTCTGCGAGCAGTACTTC. As protein: CASSSQGSLCEQYF. Using reference TRBV7-9 and TRBJ2-7 for the parts outside the CDR3, the full variable domain is DTGVSQNPRHKITKRGQNVTFRCDPISEHNRLYWYRQTLGQGPEFLTYFQNEAQLEKSRLLSDRFSAERPKGSFSTLEIQRTEQGDSAMYLCASSSQGSLCEQYFGPGTRLTVT.

This clonotype came up many times. The chain combines TRBV12-3 or TRBV12-4 with TRBJ2-5, with TRBD1 matching 8 bases. This CDR3 spans 14 amino acids. V shed 6 bases and J 1 base; nucleotides not matched to a gene: 4. The CDR3 region is CASSLDRGQETQYF. CDR3 DNA sequence: TGTGCCAGCAGCCTCGACAGGGGCCAAGAGACCCAGTACTTC.

This clonotype has just a few counts. This chain's CDR3 is CASRVGTRQAKNIQYF. The CDR3 DNA reads as TGTGCCAGTAGGGTCGGGACAAGGCAAGCCAAAAACATTCAGTACTTC. The chain employs TRBV19 and TRBJ2-4, with a tentative D call TRBD1 (6 bases). The CDR3 length is 16 residues. The germline V gene encodes CDR1 LNHDA and CDR2 SQIVND (reference sequence). V was cut by 6 bases and J by 0 bases, with 15 bases left in between. The whole variable domain, remainder taken from reference TRBV19 and TRBJ2-4, is DGGITQSPKYLFRKEGQNVTLSCEQNLNHDAMYWYRQDPGQGLRLIYYSQIVNDFQKGDIAEGYSVSREKKESFPLTVTSAQKNPTAFYLCASRVGTRQAKNIQYFGAGTRLSVL.

This clonotype was counted at least ten times. The chain recombines TRBV7-9 with TRBJ2-3; tentatively, D is TRBD2 (5 bases). Germline-derived CDR1 and CDR2 are SEHNR and FQNEAQ (reference sequence). Deletions cut 5 bases from V and 4 bases from J, with 16 bases between. The CDR3 extends over 15 amino acids. The CDR3 protein is CASSHSSRGSDTQYF. CDR3 nucleotide sequence: TGTGCCAGCAGCCATAGCAGCCGGGGATCAGATACGCAGTATTTT.

This chain uses TRBV3-2 with TRBJ1-3. TRBV3-2 is labeled a pseudogene. This CDR3 spans 18 amino acids. CDR3 sequence (DNA): TGTGCCAGCAGCCAAAGGACCGGCCTCGACGTCTCTGGTAACACCATATATTTT. Protein: CASSQRTGLDVSGNTIYF.

The chain recombines TRBV7-2 with TRBJ2-7; TRBD2 matches at 12 bases. The germline V gene encodes CDR1 SGHTA and CDR2 FQGNSA. This CDR3 comprises 18 residues. V was pared by 5 bases and J by 0 bases, with 11 bases of the junction left unmatched. The chain's CDR3 is CASSPLTSGGLTSYEQYF. CDR3 sequence (DNA): TGTGCCAGCAGCCCCCTGACTAGCGGGGGCCTAACCTCCTACGAGCAGTACTTC. Drawing the rest from reference TRBV7-2 and TRBJ2-7, the complete variable domain is GAGVSQSPSNKVTEKGKDVELRCDPISGHTALYWYRQSLGQGLEFLIYFQGNSAPDKSGLPSDRFSAERTGGSVSTLTIQRTQQEDSAVYLCASSPLTSGGLTSYEQYFGPGTRLTVT.

With respect to this clonotype: A much larger clone differs from this one at a single base, so this may be a read error. The rearrangement uses TRBV7-2 and TRBJ2-5, with D possibly matching TRBD1 (6 bases). V was trimmed by 8 bases and J by 5 bases, leaving 21 bases between them. The length of the CDR3 is 15 residues. The germline V gene has CDR1 SGHTA and CDR2 FQGNSA. Written as DNA, the CDR3 is TGTGCCAGCCGATTAGGCATGGGGGCCTTGGAGACCCAGTACTTC. Translating it yields CASRLGMGALETQYF. The complete variable domain, with remaining parts taken from reference TRBV7-2 and TRBJ2-5, reads GAGVSQSPSNKVTEKGKDVELRCDPISGHTALYWYRQSLGQGLEFLIYFQGNSAPDKSGLPSDRFSAERTGGSVSTLTIQRTQQEDSAVYLCASRLGMGALETQYFGPGTRLLVL.

V and J are TRBV18 and TRBJ2-1; D gene unclear. Germline CDR1 reads KGHSH; CDR2 reads LQKENI. The CDR3 is 13 amino acids. V was clipped by 0 bases and J by 8 bases, with 8 bases between them. The CDR3 reads CASSPPMAHEQFF. The CDR3 DNA follows: TGTGCCAGCTCACCACCTATGGCCCATGAGCAGTTCTTC.

In its sample, this clonotype was seen a few times. V is TRBV13 and J is TRBJ2-7; 8 bases line up with TRBD1. V lost 4 bases and J lost 3; bases outside the gene matches: 8. Germline V gene sequence: CDR1 PRHDT, CDR2 FYEKMQ (reference sequence). This CDR3 comprises 15 residues. Written as DNA, the CDR3 is TGTGCCAGCAGCTCCTCCGACAGGGGAGGCTACGAGCAGTACTTC. Protein sequence: CASSSSDRGGYEQYF.

At least ten counts were recorded for this clonotype. The chain combines TRBV7-9 with TRBJ1-1, with D uncertain. V shed 6 bases and J shed 0 bases, with 8 bases lying between them. The CDR3 sequence is 13 residues long. Per the germline V gene, CDR1 is SEHNR and CDR2 is FQNEAQ (reference sequence). CDR3 DNA: TGTGCCAGCAGAGGTACGATGAACACTGAAGCTTTCTTT. Protein: CASRGTMNTEAFF.

There are many counts of this clonotype. The rearrangement uses TRBV11-2 and TRBJ2-3; no reliable D call. The CDR3 is made up of 12 amino acids. Germline CDR1 SGHAT, CDR2 FQNNGV. The V gene lost 3 bases and the J gene lost 6 bases, with 7 bases spanning the gap. CDR3 sequence: CASSFHTDTQYF. CDR3 DNA sequence: TGTGCCAGCAGCTTTCATACGGATACGCAGTATTTT.

This clonotype was seen a few times. The chain is built from TRBV6-5 and TRBJ2-2; no clear D gene. The CDR3 runs 15 residues. V lost 2 bases and J lost 0, with 7 bases in between. Per the germline V gene, CDR1 is MNHEY and CDR2 is SVGAGI. The CDR3 nucleotides read TGTGCCAGCAGTTACGAGATCTCGAACACCGGGGAGCTGTTTTTT. The encoded protein is CASSYEISNTGELFF.

A few counts support this clonotype. V gene TRBV12-3 or TRBV12-4 combines with J gene TRBJ2-7; D is uncertain. The length of the CDR3 is 15 residues. With 4 bases removed from V and 6 bases from J, the gap between germline ends came to 19 bases. DNA of the CDR3: TGTGCCAGCAGTTCCCTCGTTCCCGTAGCCGGCGAGCAGTACTTC. Its translation is CASSSLVPVAGEQYF.

Worth noting for this clonotype: Lacking the conserved final phenylalanine or tryptophan, this CDR3 likely reflects a read error. DNA of the CDR3: TGTGCCAGCAGTGAAGCGGCAGGTTATAGCAATCAGCGCCAGCATGTT. As protein: CASSEAAGYSNQRQHV. The genes are TRBV6-1 and TRBJ1-5, with no clear D. CDR1 is MNHNS, CDR2 SASEGT, per germline. CDR3 length: 16 residues.

This clonotype was observed at least ten times. The CDR3 reads CSARDTGHDEQYF. Here the CDR3 DNA reads TGCAGTGCTAGAGACACAGGGCACGACGAGCAGTACTTC. This chain connects TRBV20-1 to TRBJ2-7, with a tentative D call TRBD1 (6 bases). Germline values: CDR1 DFQATT, CDR2 SNEGSKA (reference sequence). The CDR3 length is 13 residues. Deletions cut 0 bases from V and 5 bases from J, with 11 bases between.

This clonotype was detected many times. The CDR3 DNA sequence: TGTGCCAGCAGCTTATGGACCGAAGAGACCCAGTACTTC. As protein: CASSLWTEETQYF. This chain links TRBV7-2 with TRBJ2-5; D uncertain. CDR1 and CDR2 from the germline V gene are SGHTA and FQGNSA. CDR3 length: 13 residues. V was cut by 2 bases and J by 3 bases, with 7 bases left in between.

This clonotype has only a few counts. The V gene is TRBV20-1, the J gene TRBJ2-7; D is ambiguous. The CDR3 is 15 amino acids. Deletions cut 0 bases from V and 4 bases from J, with 16 bases between. The germline gives CDR1 DFQATT, CDR2 SNEGSKA (reference sequence). CDR3 sequence reads: CSARDFVLGSYEQYF. In DNA, the CDR3 is TGCAGTGCTAGAGATTTTGTTCTAGGCTCTTACGAGCAGTACTTC.

As regards this clonotype: A much larger clone lies a single base off, so this may be a read error. The chain uses TRBV5-6 and TRBJ2-2; a weak D match, TRBD2 (6 bases). Per germline, CDR1 SGHDT and CDR2 YYEEEE. The V and J ends lost 6 bases and 1 base respectively, with 13 bases between them. The CDR3 is 15 residues long. Here the CDR3 reads CASIARRGNTGELFF. The CDR3 region has the DNA TGTGCCAGCATTGCCCGGCGGGGGAACACCGGGGAGCTGTTTTTT. Looking up the rest from reference TRBV5-6 and TRBJ2-2 gives the full variable domain: DAGVTQSPTHLIKTRGQQVTLRCSPKSGHDTVSWYQQALGQGPQFIFQYYEEEERQRGNFPDRFSGHQFPNYSSELNVNALLLGDSALYLCASIARRGNTGELFFGEGSRLTVL.

The V and J genes are TRBV6-2 or TRBV6-3 and TRBJ2-1; the D is unclear. The germline V and J ends were trimmed by 2 bases and 8 bases, with 22 bases remaining between them. Germline CDR1 MNHEY, CDR2 SVGEGT. The CDR3 totals 17 residues. The CDR3 region is CASSYPSTLEVGYEQFF. The CDR3 region has the DNA TGTGCCAGCAGTTACCCATCAACGCTCGAAGTTGGGTATGAGCAGTTCTTC.

This clonotype was detected a few times. The chain carries TRBV27 and TRBJ2-7; 7 nucleotides line up with TRBD1. The CDR3 loop spans 15 amino acids. Trimming at V came to 5 bases and at J to 3 bases, leaving 10 bases not matched to a gene. From germline, CDR1 is MNHEY and CDR2 SMNVEV (reference sequence). The CDR3 bases are TGTGCCAGCAGTCATCCTCGACAGGGTGACTACGAGCAGTACTTC. It yields the protein CASSHPRQGDYEQYF.

This clonotype has a handful of counts. V and J are TRBV6-5 and TRBJ2-7, with 8 bases fitting TRBD1. The CDR3 loop spans 13 amino acids. CDR1 MNHEY and CDR2 SVGAGI come from the germline V gene. Trimming took 6 bases from V and 7 from J; bases not matched to a gene: 8. The CDR3 sequence: CASSPQGAEEQYF. The CDR3 DNA reads TGTGCCAGCAGCCCGCAGGGGGCTGAAGAGCAGTACTTC.

Concerning this clonotype: This may stem from a read error, because a much larger clone lies one nucleotide away. The chain is built from TRBV20-1 and TRBJ2-5, with TRBD1 identical over 8 bases. Trimming took 6 bases from V and 2 from J; bases not matched to a gene: 5. This CDR3 comprises 13 residues. Germline V gene lookup returns CDR1 DFQATT and CDR2 SNEGSKA (reference sequence). In DNA, the CDR3 is TGCAGTGCACTCAGGGGGCGACAAGAGACCCAGTACTTC. This gives the protein CSALRGRQETQYF.

This clonotype was counted a few times. The chain carries TRBV6-5 and TRBJ2-2; D tentatively reads TRBD1 or TRBD2 (6 bases each). The CDR3 is 16 residues long. Germline V gene sequence: CDR1 MNHEY, CDR2 SVGAGI. V lost 2 bases to trimming and J lost 3 bases, with 13 bases between them. The chain's CDR3 is CASSYMGGAYTGELFF. The CDR3 bases are TGTGCCAGCAGTTACATGGGGGGCGCGTACACCGGGGAGCTGTTTTTT.

The gene calls are TRBV7-9 and TRBJ2-2; D might be TRBD1 (5 bases). The V gene's germline CDR1 is SEHNR and CDR2 FQNEAQ (reference sequence). The V and J ends lost 5 bases and 4 bases respectively, with 17 bases between them. The CDR3 runs to 16 residues. This CDR3 reads CASSRTVQGITGELFF. The CDR3 nucleotides are TGTGCCAGCAGCCGCACCGTGCAGGGAATCACCGGGGAGCTGTTTTTT.

The V call is TRBV6-5, the J call TRBJ1-5; the D is unclear. The CDR3 has 15 amino acids. CDR1 MNHEY and CDR2 SVGAGI come from the germline V gene. V gave up 5 bases and J gave up 1 base, with 12 bases separating them. The CDR3: CASSPEPLSNQPQHF. The CDR3 region has the DNA TGTGCCAGCAGTCCCGAACCTTTAAGCAATCAGCCCCAGCATTTT.

The chain carries TRBV11-2 and TRBJ2-1, with D possibly TRBD2 on 5 matching bases. The V gene's germline CDR1 is SGHAT and CDR2 FQNNGV. The CDR3 runs 14 residues. V lost 5 bases and J lost 6, with 14 bases in between. The CDR3 nucleotides read TGTGCCAGCAGCAGACCTTCTAGCTTCAATGAGCAGTTCTTC. This gives the protein CASSRPSSFNEQFF.

Only a few counts were recorded for this clonotype. The chain links TRBV12-5 to TRBJ2-7, with a weak D call TRBD2 (6 bases). This CDR3 has 13 amino acids. CDR1 is LGHNT and CDR2 is FRNRAP in the germline V gene. Trimming removed 6 bases from V and 5 bases from J, with 14 bases in between. The CDR3 DNA reads as TGTGCTAGTGGATTCGGGGGTGGCGACGAGCAGTACTTC. Encoded protein: CASGFGGGDEQYF.